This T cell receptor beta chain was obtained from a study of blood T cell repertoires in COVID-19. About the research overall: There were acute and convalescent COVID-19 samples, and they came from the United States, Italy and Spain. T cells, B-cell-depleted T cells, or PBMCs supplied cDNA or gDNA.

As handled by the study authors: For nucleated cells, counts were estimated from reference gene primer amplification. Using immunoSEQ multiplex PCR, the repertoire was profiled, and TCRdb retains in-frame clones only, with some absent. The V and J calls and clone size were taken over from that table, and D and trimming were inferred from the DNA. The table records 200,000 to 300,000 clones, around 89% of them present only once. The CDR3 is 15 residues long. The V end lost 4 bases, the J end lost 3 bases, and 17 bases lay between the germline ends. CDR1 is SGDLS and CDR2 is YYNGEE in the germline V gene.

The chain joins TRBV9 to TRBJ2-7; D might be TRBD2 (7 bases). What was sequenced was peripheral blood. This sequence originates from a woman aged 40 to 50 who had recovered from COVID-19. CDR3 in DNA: TGTGCCAGCAGCCCCGGGGGGCAGCGCAACTACGAGCAGTACTTC. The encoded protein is CASSPGGQRNYEQYF.